The next 28 T cell receptor beta chains were all read from a single sample in a study of cytomegalovirus exposure and HLA in healthy donors. It was with 60 Vbeta and 13 Jbeta primers that the PCR ran. Some clones are missing from TCRdb's copy, which holds only in-frame ones; the method was immunoSEQ multiplex PCR. The profile covers under 80,000 clones, with around 72% appearing a single time and about 51% taken by the ten largest. The sample was PBMCs. The receptors derive from a man aged 45-65 years in good health and CMV-seropositive.

V gene TRBV27 combines with J gene TRBJ2-3, with a weak D call TRBD1 (6 bases). This CDR3 has 14 amino acids. Trimming took off 2 bases at V and 2 bases at J, with 8 bases between the two ends. Germline assignment: CDR1 MNHEY and CDR2 SMNVEV (reference sequence). The CDR3 spells CASSLLGATDTQYF. As DNA, the CDR3 is TGTGCCAGCAGTTTACTGGGGGCCACAGATACGCAGTATTTT.

This chain joins TRBV19 and TRBJ1-2, with D possibly being TRBD1 (6 bases). CDR3 length: 16 residues. CDR1 is LNHDA and CDR2 is SQIVND in the germline V gene (reference sequence). The ends were cut back, 4 bases at V and 5 bases at J, with 20 bases in the middle. The CDR3 coding sequence is TGTGCCAGTAGTACCCGAATAGACAGGACGAAGTATGGCTACACCTTC. Its protein is CASSTRIDRTKYGYTF.

This clone was seen a single time. This chain links TRBV28 with TRBJ2-7; 7 bases map to TRBD2. This CDR3 has 14 residues. After removal of 6 bases from V and 4 bases from J, the junction contained 9 bases not matched to a gene. Germline CDR1 MDHEN, CDR2 SYDVKM. CDR3 protein: CASRRAGDLYEQYF. The DNA for the CDR3 is TGTGCCAGCAGAAGGGCGGGAGACCTGTACGAGCAGTACTTC.

CDR3 amino acids: CASSQRQGVNTGELFF. CDR3 DNA sequence: TGTGCCAGCAGCCAACGACAGGGGGTTAACACCGGGGAGCTGTTTTTT. This chain joins TRBV7-2 and TRBJ2-2, with 9 nucleotides matching TRBD1. The germline gives CDR1 SGHTA, CDR2 FQGNSA. This CDR3 comprises 16 residues. J gave up 2 bases and V 5 bases, and 6 bases lay outside the gene matches.

V and J are TRBV6-1 and TRBJ2-5; 9 bases are a match to TRBD2. The J call may not be correct, given that the DNA end is closer to TRBJ2-7. CDR1 and CDR2 from the germline V gene are MNHNS and SASEGT. This CDR3 has 17 amino acids. The CDR3 region is CASSEARGGTVTYEQYF. In nucleotides, the CDR3 is TGTGCCAGCAGTGAAGCGCGGGGGGGGACGGTAACCTACGAGCAGTACTTC.

This chain links TRBV13 with TRBJ2-3; a weak D match, TRBD2 (6 bases). CDR3 length equals 16 residues. Germline loops: CDR1 PRHDT, CDR2 FYEKMQ (reference sequence). Trimming removed 4 bases from V and 6 bases from J, with 20 bases in between. The CDR3 nucleotides read TGTGCCAGCAGCTCCCCTGGAGGGCAGCTGACGGATACGCAGTATTTT. Residues: CASSSPGGQLTDTQYF.

This clone came up once. This chain connects TRBV2 to TRBJ2-5; 11 positions match TRBD1. The CDR3 totals 14 residues. V was pared by 7 bases and J by 2 bases, with 3 bases of the junction left unmatched. Germline V gives CDR1 SNHLY, CDR2 FYNNEI. CDR3 sequence reads: CASKGQGGQETQYF. The CDR3 DNA follows: TGTGCCAGCAAGGGACAGGGGGGTCAAGAGACCCAGTACTTC. Filled out from reference TRBV2 and TRBJ2-5, the complete variable domain reads EPEVTQTPSHQVTQMGQEVILRCVPISNHLYFYWYRQILGQKVEFLVSFYNNEISEKSEIFDDQFSVERPDGSNFTLKIRSTKLEDSAMYFCASKGQGGQETQYFGPGTRLLVL.

This chain uses TRBV15 with TRBJ2-3, with D possibly matching TRBD2 (6 bases). Trimming stripped 11 bases from V and 5 bases from J, with 20 bases between. From germline, CDR1 is LNHNV and CDR2 YYDKDF (reference sequence). The CDR3 has 14 amino acids. The DNA of the CDR3 is TGTGCCGCGCGCCGCGGGGATCCACTAGATACGCAGTATTTT. It encodes CAARRGDPLDTQYF.

The chain links TRBV12-5 to TRBJ2-5; a weak D match, TRBD2 (6 bases). CDR3 size: 13 residues. V shed 9 bases and J shed 7 bases, with 18 bases lying between them. Germline lookup yields CDR1 LGHNT and CDR2 FRNRAP. The CDR3 sequence is CASAPGPGGTQYF. CDR3 coding DNA: TGTGCTAGCGCACCGGGACCCGGGGGGACCCAGTACTTC.

The rearrangement links TRBV9 to TRBJ2-1; D is uncertain. This CDR3 is built from 16 residues. Trimming removed 0 bases from V and 4 bases from J, with 14 bases in between. The germline V gene has CDR1 SGDLS and CDR2 YYNGEE. The CDR3 reads CASSVGDNGIYNEQFF. CDR3 sequence (DNA): TGTGCCAGCAGCGTAGGAGACAACGGAATATACAATGAGCAGTTCTTC.

V is TRBV7-6 and J is TRBJ1-5, with TRBD1 matching 9 bases. Germline CDR1 SGHVS, CDR2 FNYEAQ. After removal of 2 bases from V and 7 bases from J, the junction contained 12 bases not matched to a gene. The CDR3 sequence is 17 residues long. The CDR3 reads CASSLSSGGQGRQPQHF. The DNA of the CDR3 is TGTGCCAGCAGCTTAAGCTCCGGGGGACAGGGAAGGCAGCCCCAGCATTTT.

The chain employs TRBV7-2 and TRBJ2-1; D may be TRBD2 (6 bases). Trimming pared 7 bases from V and 7 bases from J, leaving 20 bases between. The CDR3 totals 15 residues. Per germline, CDR1 SGHTA and CDR2 FQGNSA. This CDR3 is CASTLTGVGPNEQFF. For the CDR3, the DNA is TGTGCCAGCACCCTCACGGGGGTAGGCCCAAATGAGCAGTTCTTC.

Remarks on this clone: A junction end diverges from the germline sequence, so it may reflect a read error. V usage is TRBV7-9 and J usage is TRBJ2-3; a weak D match, TRBD2 (5 bases). Germline values: CDR1 SEHNR, CDR2 FQNEAQ (reference sequence). The CDR3 contains 16 residues. CDR3 protein: CSSSGGDFSGTDAQYF. Here the CDR3 DNA reads TGTTCCAGCAGCGGAGGTGATTTCTCGGGCACAGATGCGCAGTATTTT.

The genes are TRBV11-3 and TRBJ1-1, with D possibly TRBD1 on 6 matching bases. Trimming cost V 3 bases and J 11 bases, with 13 bases left between them. The CDR3 consists of 12 residues. Per germline, CDR1 SGHNT and CDR2 YENEEA. The CDR3 spells CASSFRGARAFF. CDR3 nucleotide sequence: TGTGCCAGCAGCTTTCGGGGGGCGCGGGCTTTCTTT.

This clone appeared a single time. This sequence joins TRBV27 and TRBJ1-1; 9 nucleotides match TRBD1. V was pared by 5 bases and J by 3 bases, with 4 bases of the junction left unmatched. Germline loops: CDR1 MNHEY, CDR2 SMNVEV (reference sequence). There are 14 residues in the CDR3. In DNA, the CDR3 is TGTGCCAGCAGTCCCTGGGACAGGGACACTGAAGCTTTCTTT. Protein product: CASSPWDRDTEAFF.

The chain recombines TRBV7-9 with TRBJ2-5; TRBD2 matches at 7 bases. This CDR3 is 15 amino acids long. Germline loops: CDR1 SEHNR, CDR2 FQNEAQ (reference sequence). V trimming: 3 bases; J trimming: 5 bases; junction bases outside the gene matches: 9. CDR3 bases: TGTGCCAGCAGCTTGGTGGCGGGAGAGGGGGAGACCCAGTACTTC. Encoded protein: CASSLVAGEGETQYF.

The V call is TRBV27, the J call TRBJ2-7, with D uncertain. Trimming stripped 6 bases from V and 0 bases from J, with 9 bases between. Per the germline V gene, CDR1 is MNHEY and CDR2 is SMNVEV (reference sequence). The CDR3 loop spans 13 amino acids. CDR3 coding DNA: TGTGCCAGCAGGCAGGCGAGCTCCTACGAGCAGTACTTC. Translation: CASRQASSYEQYF.

The rearrangement links TRBV11-1 to TRBJ2-7, with TRBD1 matching over 7 bases. V dropped 6 bases and J dropped 0; count of bases not matched to a gene: 8. CDR3 length equals 15 residues. In germline, CDR1 is SGHAT, CDR2 FQDESV (reference sequence). The CDR3 nucleotides read TGTGCCAGCAGGCAGGGGACAGCGAGCTCCTACGAGCAGTACTTC. Translation: CASRQGTASSYEQYF.

The gene calls are TRBV11-3 and TRBJ2-3; 10 bases fit TRBD2. Germline values: CDR1 SGHNT, CDR2 YENEEA. Trimming at V came to 5 bases and at J to 6 bases, leaving 11 bases not matched to a gene. This CDR3 spans 16 amino acids. CDR3 nucleotides: TGTGCCAGCAGCCAAGGGTTACTAGCGGGAAGGGATACGCAGTATTTT. Protein sequence: CASSQGLLAGRDTQYF. Together with reference TRBV11-3 and TRBJ2-3, the CDR3 gives the full variable domain: EAGVVQSPRYKIIEKKQPVAFWCNPISGHNTLYWYLQNLGQGPELLIRYENEEAVDDSQLPKDRFSAERLKGVDSTLKIQPAELGDSAVYLCASSQGLLAGRDTQYFGPGTRLTVL.

CDR3 bases: TGTGCCAGCTCGCCGACAGGGGGTACAGATACGCAGTATTTT. Its protein is CASSPTGGTDTQYF. V and J are TRBV18 and TRBJ2-3; 9 bases are shared with TRBD1. The CDR3 spans 14 residues. The V gene end was trimmed by 6 bases and the J gene end by 3 bases; junction bases not matched to a gene: 4. Per the germline V gene, CDR1 is KGHSH and CDR2 is LQKENI.

About this clone itself: Its ends do not fully match the called genes, so a read error is possible. The chain links TRBV27 to TRBJ1-5; D might be TRBD1 (6 bases). Germline loops: CDR1 MNHEY, CDR2 SMNVEV (reference sequence). There are 15 residues in the CDR3. The DNA of the CDR3 is TGTGCCAGCAGTCCCAGGGGCAACGCGTCTCTGCCCCAGAATTTT. It codes for CASSPRGNASLPQNF.

The rearrangement joins TRBV5-1 to TRBJ2-7, with a weak D call TRBD1 (7 bases). The CDR3 is made up of 14 amino acids. Trimming shortened V by 4 bases and J by 4 bases, and 15 bases separated the two germline ends. Germline V gene sequence: CDR1 SGHRS, CDR2 YFSETQ. This CDR3 is CASSGGTVSYEQYF. The CDR3 coding sequence is TGCGCCAGCAGCGGAGGGACAGTGTCTTACGAGCAGTACTTC.

V usage is TRBV30 and J usage is TRBJ1-1; no reliable D call. The CDR3 has 12 residues. V was clipped by 1 base and J by 10 bases, with 13 bases between them. CDR1 is GTSNPN and CDR2 is SVGIG in the germline V gene (reference sequence). CDR3 DNA sequence: TGTGCCTGGAGTGAGACTTCGGATGTAGCTTTCTTT. Protein: CAWSETSDVAFF.

The chain uses TRBV2 and TRBJ1-1; D may be TRBD1 (5 bases). Germline CDR1 and CDR2: SNHLY and FYNNEI. The CDR3 length is 13 residues. The germline V and J ends were trimmed by 5 bases and 2 bases, with 9 bases remaining between them. This CDR3 is CASSRQLNTEAFF. The CDR3 DNA follows: TGTGCCAGCAGTCGACAGTTAAACACTGAAGCTTTCTTT.

The rearrangement links TRBV9 to TRBJ1-2, with D tentatively TRBD1 (6 bases). Trimming took off 0 bases at V and 4 bases at J, with 10 bases between the two ends. The CDR3 length is 14 residues. From germline, CDR1 is SGDLS and CDR2 YYNGEE. The DNA of the CDR3 is TGTGCCAGCAGCGTAGTGGACAGTAGCTATGGCTACACCTTC. Amino acid sequence: CASSVVDSSYGYTF.

The V call is TRBV25-1, the J call TRBJ1-1; no clear D. The germline gives CDR1 MGHDK, CDR2 SYGVNS. The CDR3 has 18 residues. V was clipped by 1 base and J by 4 bases, with 22 bases between them. The CDR3 protein is CASSESVLTIAMSTEAFF. The CDR3 DNA reads as TGTGCCAGCAGTGAATCGGTACTCACTATTGCAATGAGCACTGAAGCTTTCTTT.

The V and J genes are TRBV5-6 and TRBJ1-1; D perhaps matches TRBD1 (6 bases). Trimming took off 4 bases at V and 5 bases at J, with 18 bases between the two ends. Per germline, CDR1 SGHDT and CDR2 YYEEEE. The CDR3 is made up of 15 amino acids. The CDR3 reads CASSERRGPGTEAFF. The CDR3 DNA sequence: TGTGCCAGCAGCGAACGGCGGGGGCCAGGTACTGAAGCTTTCTTT.

The rearrangement joins TRBV19 to TRBJ1-6; D gene unclear. Looked up from germline, CDR1 is LNHDA and CDR2 is SQIVND (reference sequence). The CDR3 has 16 amino acids. The V end was cut by 4 bases, the J end by 0 bases, with 10 bases between. CDR3 amino acids: CASSTVRSSYNSPLHF. The CDR3 coding sequence is TGTGCCAGTAGTACCGTCCGGTCCTCCTATAATTCACCCCTCCACTTT.